Listed here are 4 T cell receptor beta chains from one sample, sequenced in a study of blood T cell repertoires in COVID-19. Profiling relied on immunoSEQ multiplex PCR, and the TCRdb table lists in-frame clones only, not all of them. The table includes tens of thousands of clones, more than 85% detected once. The sample consisted of peripheral blood. These receptors all come from a human donor in a cohort sampled during active COVID-19.

V is TRBV4-1 and J is TRBJ2-3; 11 nucleotides agree with TRBD2. CDR1 and CDR2 from the germline V gene are MGHRA and YSYEKL. V was pared by 0 bases and J by 3 bases, with 11 bases of the junction left unmatched. The CDR3 has 19 amino acids. The CDR3 spells CASSQDQARASGRTDTQYF. Written as DNA, the CDR3 is TGCGCCAGCAGCCAAGATCAGGCTAGGGCTAGCGGGAGGACAGATACGCAGTATTTT.

J is TRBJ2-5 and V is TRBV4-2; 11 bases agree with TRBD1. The V segment lost 5 bases and the J segment 4 bases; nucleotides outside the gene matches: 6. Germline V lookup: CDR1 LGHNA, CDR2 YNFKEQ. This CDR3 comprises 15 residues. CDR3 sequence: CASSSRTGGLETQYF. CDR3 coding DNA: TGTGCCAGCAGCTCTCGGACAGGGGGCTTAGAGACCCAGTACTTC.

The rearrangement uses TRBV7-9 and TRBJ1-6; D might be TRBD1 (5 bases). From germline, CDR1 is SEHNR and CDR2 FQNEAQ (reference sequence). The length of the CDR3 is 13 residues. V lost 3 bases to trimming and J lost 8 bases, with 8 bases between them. CDR3 in amino acids: CASSFRGDSPLHF. The DNA of the CDR3 is TGTGCCAGCAGCTTCCGGGGGGATTCACCCCTCCACTTT.

The V gene is TRBV19, the J gene TRBJ1-5, with D hard to call. Trimming took off 4 bases at V and 6 bases at J, with 19 bases between the two ends. The CDR3 has 16 amino acids. Germline V gives CDR1 LNHDA, CDR2 SQIVND (reference sequence). The CDR3 sequence: CASSTPSHGGGQPQHF. Written as DNA, the CDR3 is TGTGCCAGTAGTACCCCGTCCCACGGTGGAGGTCAGCCCCAGCATTTT.